The entry below describes one T cell receptor (beta chain). The antigen is unknown. This entry belongs to a study of glioma-infiltrating T cells. Study-level points and caveats: Gliomas, especially low-grade, showed above-expected tissue-blood divergence; non-neoplastic patients showed below. Very few CDR3 sequences were shared between tissue and blood.

CDR1 DFQATT and CDR2 SNEGSKA come from the germline V gene (reference sequence). The germline V and J ends were trimmed by 4 bases and 2 bases, with 12 bases remaining between them. This CDR3 contains 13 residues. The iRepertoire nested amplicon-rescue multiplex PCR amplified TCR alpha and beta CDR3s from RNA. From the multiplex PCR reads, TCRdb called clonotypes with MiXCR, one entry per CDR3 protein. The sample yields over 130,000 distinct CDR3 sequences, about two fifths seen once. The sample was glioma tissue, nonneoplastic brain tissue, or PBMCs (not recorded which). This chain links TRBV20-1 with TRBJ2-7; D may be TRBD2 (6 bases). The TCR comes from a human donor with low-grade glioma or glioblastoma, undergoing nonglioma brain surgery, or in good health (not recorded which). DNA for the CDR3: TGCAGTGCTAATAGCGGTTCTACCTACGAGCAGTACTTC. Its translation: CSANSGSTYEQYF.